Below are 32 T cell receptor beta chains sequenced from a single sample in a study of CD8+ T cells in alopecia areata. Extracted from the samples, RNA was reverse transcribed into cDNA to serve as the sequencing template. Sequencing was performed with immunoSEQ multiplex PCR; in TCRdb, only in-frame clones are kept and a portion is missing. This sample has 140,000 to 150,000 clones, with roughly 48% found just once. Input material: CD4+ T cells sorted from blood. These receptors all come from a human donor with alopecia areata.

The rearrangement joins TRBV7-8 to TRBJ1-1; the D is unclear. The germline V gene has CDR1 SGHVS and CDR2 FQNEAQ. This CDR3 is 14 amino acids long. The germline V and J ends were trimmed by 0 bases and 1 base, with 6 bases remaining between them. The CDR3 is CASSLAAGNTEAFF. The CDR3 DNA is TGTGCCAGCAGCTTAGCAGCAGGGAACACTGAAGCTTTCTTT.

The CDR3 protein is CASSLAQGNYNEQFF. The CDR3 region has the DNA TGCGCCAGCAGCTTGGCACAGGGGAATTACAATGAGCAGTTCTTC. The chain carries TRBV5-1 and TRBJ2-1, with 7 bases aligning to TRBD1. Germline loops: CDR1 SGHRS, CDR2 YFSETQ. This CDR3 comprises 15 residues. Unmatched junction bases numbered 4, after V lost 0 bases and J lost 4 bases.

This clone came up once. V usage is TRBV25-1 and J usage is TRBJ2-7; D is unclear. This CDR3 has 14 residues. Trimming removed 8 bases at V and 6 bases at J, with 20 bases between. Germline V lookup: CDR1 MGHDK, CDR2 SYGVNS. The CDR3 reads CASATTGSRSEQYF. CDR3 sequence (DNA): TGTGCCAGCGCCACCACCGGGTCCAGGTCCGAGCAGTACTTC.

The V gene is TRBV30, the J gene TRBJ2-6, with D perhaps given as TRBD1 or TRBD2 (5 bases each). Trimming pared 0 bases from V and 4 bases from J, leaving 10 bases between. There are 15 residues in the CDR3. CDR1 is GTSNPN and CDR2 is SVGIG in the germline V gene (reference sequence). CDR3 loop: CAWSVGTSGANVLTF. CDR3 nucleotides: TGTGCCTGGAGTGTAGGGACCTCAGGGGCCAACGTCCTGACTTTC.

The CDR3 sequence is CASSPPGTGGHEQFF. In DNA form, the CDR3 reads TGTGCCAGCAGCCCCCCCGGGACAGGGGGCCATGAGCAGTTCTTC. The V call is TRBV9, the J call TRBJ2-1, with 12 nucleotides matching TRBD1. Trimming at V came to 4 bases and at J to 8 bases, leaving 7 bases not matched to a gene. This CDR3 is 15 amino acids long. Germline CDR1 reads SGDLS; CDR2 reads YYNGEE. Full variable domain (rest looked up from reference TRBV9 and TRBJ2-1): DSGVTQTPKHLITATGQRVTLRCSPRSGDLSVYWYQQSLDQGLQFLIQYYNGEERAKGNILERFSAQQFPDLHSELNLSSLELGDSALYFCASSPPGTGGHEQFFGPGTRLTVL.

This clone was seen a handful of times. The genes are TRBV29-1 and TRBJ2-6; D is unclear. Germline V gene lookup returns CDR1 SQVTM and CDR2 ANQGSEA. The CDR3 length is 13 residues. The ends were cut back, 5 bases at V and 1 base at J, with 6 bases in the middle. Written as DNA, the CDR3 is TGCAGCGTTCTTAAATCTGGGGCCAACGTCCTGACTTTC. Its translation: CSVLKSGANVLTF.

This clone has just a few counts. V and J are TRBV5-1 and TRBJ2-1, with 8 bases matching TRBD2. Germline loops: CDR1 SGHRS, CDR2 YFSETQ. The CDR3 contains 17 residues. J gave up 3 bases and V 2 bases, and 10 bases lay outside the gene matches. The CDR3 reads CASSLSLREDLYNEQFF. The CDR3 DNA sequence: TGCGCCAGCAGCTTATCTCTGCGGGAGGATCTCTACAATGAGCAGTTCTTC.

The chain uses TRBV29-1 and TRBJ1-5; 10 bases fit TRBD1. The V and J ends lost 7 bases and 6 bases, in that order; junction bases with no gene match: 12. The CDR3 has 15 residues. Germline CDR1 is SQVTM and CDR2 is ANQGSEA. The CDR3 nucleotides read TGCAGCGCGTCCTATGGGACAGGGGCTTTTCAGCCCCAGCATTTT. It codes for CSASYGTGAFQPQHF.

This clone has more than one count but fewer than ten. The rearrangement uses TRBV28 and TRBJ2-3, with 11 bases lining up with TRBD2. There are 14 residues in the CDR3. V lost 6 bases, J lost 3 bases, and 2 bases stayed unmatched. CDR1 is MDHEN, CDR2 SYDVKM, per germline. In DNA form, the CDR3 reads TGTGCCAGCAGACTAGCGGGAGTGACAGATACGCAGTATTTT. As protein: CASRLAGVTDTQYF.

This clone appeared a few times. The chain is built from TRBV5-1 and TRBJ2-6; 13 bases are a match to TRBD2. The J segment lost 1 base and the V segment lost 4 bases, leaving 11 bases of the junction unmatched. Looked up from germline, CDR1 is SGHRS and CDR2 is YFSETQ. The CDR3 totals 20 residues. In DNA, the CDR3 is TGCGCCAGCAGCCGAACCAGCTGGACTAGCGGGAGTTCTGGGGCCAACGTCCTGACTTTC. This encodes CASSRTSWTSGSSGANVLTF.

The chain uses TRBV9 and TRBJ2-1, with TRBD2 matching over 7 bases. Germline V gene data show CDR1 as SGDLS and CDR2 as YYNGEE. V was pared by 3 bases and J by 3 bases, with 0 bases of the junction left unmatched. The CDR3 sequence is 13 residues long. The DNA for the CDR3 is TGTGCCAGCAGCGGGGACTACTACAATGAGCAGTTCTTC. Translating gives CASSGDYYNEQFF. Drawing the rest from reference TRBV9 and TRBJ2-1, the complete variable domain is DSGVTQTPKHLITATGQRVTLRCSPRSGDLSVYWYQQSLDQGLQFLIQYYNGEERAKGNILERFSAQQFPDLHSELNLSSLELGDSALYFCASSGDYYNEQFFGPGTRLTVL.

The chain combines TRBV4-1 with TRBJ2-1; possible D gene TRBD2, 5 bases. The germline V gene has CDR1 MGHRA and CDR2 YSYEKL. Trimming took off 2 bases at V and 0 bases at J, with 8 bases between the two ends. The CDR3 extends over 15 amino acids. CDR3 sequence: CASSQRESSYNEQFF. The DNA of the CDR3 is TGCGCCAGCAGCCAAAGGGAGAGCTCCTACAATGAGCAGTTCTTC.

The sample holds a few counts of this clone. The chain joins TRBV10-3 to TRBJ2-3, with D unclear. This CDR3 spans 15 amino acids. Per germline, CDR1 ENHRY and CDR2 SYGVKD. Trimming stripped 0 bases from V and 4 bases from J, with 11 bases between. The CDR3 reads CAISESRSNSDTQYF. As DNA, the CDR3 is TGTGCCATCAGTGAGTCAAGGTCTAACTCAGATACGCAGTATTTT.

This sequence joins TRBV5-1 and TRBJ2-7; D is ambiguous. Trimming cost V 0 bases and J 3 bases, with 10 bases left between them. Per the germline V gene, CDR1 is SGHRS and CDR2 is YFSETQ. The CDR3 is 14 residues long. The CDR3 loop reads CASSLASADYEQYF. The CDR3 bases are TGCGCCAGCAGCTTGGCCTCGGCTGACTACGAGCAGTACTTC.

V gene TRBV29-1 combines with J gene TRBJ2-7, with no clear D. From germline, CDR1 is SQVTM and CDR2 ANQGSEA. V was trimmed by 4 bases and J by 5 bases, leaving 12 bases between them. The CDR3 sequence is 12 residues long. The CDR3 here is CSVVLSTDEQYF. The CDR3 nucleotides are TGCAGCGTTGTTCTGTCGACTGACGAGCAGTACTTC.

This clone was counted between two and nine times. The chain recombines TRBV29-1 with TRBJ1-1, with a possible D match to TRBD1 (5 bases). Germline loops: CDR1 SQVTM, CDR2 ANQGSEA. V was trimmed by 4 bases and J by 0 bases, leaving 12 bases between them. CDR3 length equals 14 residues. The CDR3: CSVVGGVMNTEAFF. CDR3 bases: TGCAGCGTTGTCGGGGGAGTTATGAACACTGAAGCTTTCTTT.

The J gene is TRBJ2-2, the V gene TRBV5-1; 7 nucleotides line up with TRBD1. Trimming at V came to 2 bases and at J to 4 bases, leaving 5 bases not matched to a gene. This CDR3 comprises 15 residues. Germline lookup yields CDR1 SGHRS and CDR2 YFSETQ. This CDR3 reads CASSFTGDRTGELFF. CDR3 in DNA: TGCGCCAGCAGCTTTACAGGGGATCGCACCGGGGAGCTGTTTTTT.

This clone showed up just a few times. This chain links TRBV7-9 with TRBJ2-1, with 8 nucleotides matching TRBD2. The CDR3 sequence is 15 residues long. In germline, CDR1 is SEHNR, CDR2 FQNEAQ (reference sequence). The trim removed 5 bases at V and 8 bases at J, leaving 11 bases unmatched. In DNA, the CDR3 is TGTGCCAGCAGCCCCTCAAGCGGGAGAACCCATGAGCAGTTCTTC. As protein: CASSPSSGRTHEQFF. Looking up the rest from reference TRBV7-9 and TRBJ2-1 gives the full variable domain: DTGVSQNPRHKITKRGQNVTFRCDPISEHNRLYWYRQTLGQGPEFLTYFQNEAQLEKSRLLSDRFSAERPKGSFSTLEIQRTEQGDSAMYLCASSPSSGRTHEQFFGPGTRLTVL.

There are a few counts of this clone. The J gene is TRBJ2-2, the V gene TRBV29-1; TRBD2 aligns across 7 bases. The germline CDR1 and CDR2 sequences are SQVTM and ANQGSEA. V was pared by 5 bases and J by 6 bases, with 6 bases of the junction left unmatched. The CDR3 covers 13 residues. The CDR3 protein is CSVNGLGAGELFF. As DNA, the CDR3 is TGCAGCGTTAACGGACTAGGGGCCGGGGAGCTGTTTTTT.

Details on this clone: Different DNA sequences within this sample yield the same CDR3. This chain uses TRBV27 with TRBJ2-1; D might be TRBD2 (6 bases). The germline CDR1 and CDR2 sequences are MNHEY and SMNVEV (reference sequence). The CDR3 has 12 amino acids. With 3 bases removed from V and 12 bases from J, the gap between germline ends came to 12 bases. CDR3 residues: CASSFSGVRQFF. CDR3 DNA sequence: TGTGCCAGCAGTTTTTCGGGGGTGAGGCAGTTCTTC.

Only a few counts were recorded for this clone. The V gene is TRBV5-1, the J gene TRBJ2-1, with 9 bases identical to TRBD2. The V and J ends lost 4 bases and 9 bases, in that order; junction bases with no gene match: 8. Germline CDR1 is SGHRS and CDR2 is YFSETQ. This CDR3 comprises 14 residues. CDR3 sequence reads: CASSLGTSWGEQFF. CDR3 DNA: TGCGCCAGCAGCCTTGGGACTAGCTGGGGTGAGCAGTTCTTC.

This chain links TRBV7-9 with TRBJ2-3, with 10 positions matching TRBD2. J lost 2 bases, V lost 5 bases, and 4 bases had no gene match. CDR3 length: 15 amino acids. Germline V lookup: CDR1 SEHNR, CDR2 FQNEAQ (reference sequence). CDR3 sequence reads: CASSRTSGTTDTQYF. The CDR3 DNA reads TGTGCCAGCAGCCGGACTAGCGGTACCACAGATACGCAGTATTTT.

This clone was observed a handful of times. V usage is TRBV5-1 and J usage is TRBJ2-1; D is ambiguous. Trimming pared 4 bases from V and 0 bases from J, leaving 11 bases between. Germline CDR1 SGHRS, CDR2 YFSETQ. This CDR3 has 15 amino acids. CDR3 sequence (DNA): TGCGCCAGCAGCGGAAACGAAGGCTCCTACAATGAGCAGTTCTTC. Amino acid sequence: CASSGNEGSYNEQFF.

The CDR3 DNA sequence: TGCAGCGCTAAGGACAACCTGCGCTACGAGCAGTACTTC. Its protein is CSAKDNLRYEQYF. This chain links TRBV29-1 with TRBJ2-7; maybe TRBD1 (5 bases). Trimming left V 7 bases short and J 3 bases short, with 16 bases between. The length of the CDR3 is 13 residues. Germline-derived CDR1 and CDR2 are SQVTM and ANQGSEA.

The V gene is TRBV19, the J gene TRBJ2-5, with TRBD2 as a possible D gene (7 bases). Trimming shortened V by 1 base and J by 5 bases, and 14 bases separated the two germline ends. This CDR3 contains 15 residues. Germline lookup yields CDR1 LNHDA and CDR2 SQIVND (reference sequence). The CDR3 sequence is CASSIAGGQGETQYF. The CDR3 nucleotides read TGTGCCAGTAGTATAGCGGGGGGCCAAGGGGAGACCCAGTACTTC.

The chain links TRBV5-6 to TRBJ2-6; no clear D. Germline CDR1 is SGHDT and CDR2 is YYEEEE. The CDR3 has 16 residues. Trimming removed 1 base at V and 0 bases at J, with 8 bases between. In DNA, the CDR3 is TGTGCCAGCAGCTTGCTGGGCCTCTCTGGGGCCAACGTCCTGACTTTC. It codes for CASSLLGLSGANVLTF.

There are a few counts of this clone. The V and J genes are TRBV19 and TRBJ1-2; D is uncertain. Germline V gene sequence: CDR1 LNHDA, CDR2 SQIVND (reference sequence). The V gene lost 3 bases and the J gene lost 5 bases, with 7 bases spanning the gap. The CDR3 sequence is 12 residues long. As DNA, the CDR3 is TGTGCCAGTAGTATGAGTACGTATGGCTACACCTTC. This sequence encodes CASSMSTYGYTF. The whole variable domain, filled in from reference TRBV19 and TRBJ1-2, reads DGGITQSPKYLFRKEGQNVTLSCEQNLNHDAMYWYRQDPGQGLRLIYYSQIVNDFQKGDIAEGYSVSREKKESFPLTVTSAQKNPTAFYLCASSMSTYGYTFGSGTRLTVV.

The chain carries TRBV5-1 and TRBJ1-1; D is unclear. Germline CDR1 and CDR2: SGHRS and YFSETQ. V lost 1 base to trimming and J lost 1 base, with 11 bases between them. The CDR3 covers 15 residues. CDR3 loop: CASSLIGDRNTEAFF. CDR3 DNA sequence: TGCGCCAGCAGCTTGATCGGGGATAGGAACACTGAAGCTTTCTTT. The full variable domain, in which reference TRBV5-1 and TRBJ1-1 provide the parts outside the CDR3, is KAGVTQTPRYLIKTRGQQVTLSCSPISGHRSVSWYQQTPGQGLQFLFEYFSETQRNKGNFPGRFSGRQFSNSRSEMNVSTLELGDSALYLCASSLIGDRNTEAFFGQGTRLTVV.

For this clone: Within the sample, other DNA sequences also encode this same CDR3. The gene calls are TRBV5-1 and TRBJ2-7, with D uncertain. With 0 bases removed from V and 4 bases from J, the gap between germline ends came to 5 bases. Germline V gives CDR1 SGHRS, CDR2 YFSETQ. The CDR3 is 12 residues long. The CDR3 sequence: CASSLDGYEQYF. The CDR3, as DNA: TGCGCCAGCAGCTTGGACGGGTACGAGCAGTACTTC.

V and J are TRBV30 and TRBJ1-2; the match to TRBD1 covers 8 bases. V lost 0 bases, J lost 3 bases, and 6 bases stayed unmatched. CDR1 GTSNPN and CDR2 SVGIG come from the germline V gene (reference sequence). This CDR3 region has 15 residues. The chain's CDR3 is CAWSVRDRNYYGYTF. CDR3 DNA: TGTGCCTGGAGTGTTCGGGACAGGAACTACTATGGCTACACCTTC.

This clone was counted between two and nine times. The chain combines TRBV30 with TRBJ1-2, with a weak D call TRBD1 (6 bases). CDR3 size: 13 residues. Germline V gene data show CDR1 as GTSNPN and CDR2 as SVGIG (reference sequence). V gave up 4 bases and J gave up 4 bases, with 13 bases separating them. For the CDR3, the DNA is TGTGCCTGGAAGCGGGGGGCCAGCTATGGCTACACCTTC. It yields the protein CAWKRGASYGYTF.

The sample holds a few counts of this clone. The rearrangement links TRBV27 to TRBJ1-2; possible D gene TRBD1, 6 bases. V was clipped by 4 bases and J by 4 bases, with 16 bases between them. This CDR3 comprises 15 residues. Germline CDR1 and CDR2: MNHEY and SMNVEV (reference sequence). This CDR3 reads CASSSSGGATYGYTF. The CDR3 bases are TGTGCCAGCAGTTCGTCCGGGGGGGCCACCTATGGCTACACCTTC.